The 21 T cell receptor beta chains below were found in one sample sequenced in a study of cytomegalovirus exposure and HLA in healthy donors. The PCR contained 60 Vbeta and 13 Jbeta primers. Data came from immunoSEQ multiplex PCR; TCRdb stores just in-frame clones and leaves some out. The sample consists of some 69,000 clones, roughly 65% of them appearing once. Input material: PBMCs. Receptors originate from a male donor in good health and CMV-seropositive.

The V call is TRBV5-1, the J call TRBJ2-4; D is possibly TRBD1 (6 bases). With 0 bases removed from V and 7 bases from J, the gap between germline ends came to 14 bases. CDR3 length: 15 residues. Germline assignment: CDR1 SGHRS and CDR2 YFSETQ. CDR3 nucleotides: TGCGCCAGCAGCTTGGGGATGGAACAGGGTAACATTCAGTACTTC. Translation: CASSLGMEQGNIQYF.

The CDR3 region is CASSDDRGSFGYTF. Written as DNA, the CDR3 is TGTGCCAGCAGTGATGACAGGGGTTCGTTCGGCTACACCTTC. The chain recombines TRBV6-5 with TRBJ1-2; 8 bases align to TRBD1. There are 14 residues in the CDR3. Per the germline V gene, CDR1 is MNHEY and CDR2 is SVGAGI. Germline trimming cut 5 bases from V and 8 bases from J; bases unmatched to any gene: 10.

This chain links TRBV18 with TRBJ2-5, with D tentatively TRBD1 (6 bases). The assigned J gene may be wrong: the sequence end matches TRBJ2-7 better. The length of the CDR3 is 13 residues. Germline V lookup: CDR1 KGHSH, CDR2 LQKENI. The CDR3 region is CASSAGTSNEQYF. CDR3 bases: TGTGCCAGCTCAGCCGGGACATCGAACGAGCAGTACTTC.

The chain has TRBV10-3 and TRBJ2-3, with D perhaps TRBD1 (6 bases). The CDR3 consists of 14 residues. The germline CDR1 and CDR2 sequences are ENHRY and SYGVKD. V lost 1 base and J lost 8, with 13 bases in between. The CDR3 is CAISEYFQGSTQYF. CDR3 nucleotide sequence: TGTGCCATCAGTGAGTACTTCCAGGGGAGTACGCAGTATTTT.

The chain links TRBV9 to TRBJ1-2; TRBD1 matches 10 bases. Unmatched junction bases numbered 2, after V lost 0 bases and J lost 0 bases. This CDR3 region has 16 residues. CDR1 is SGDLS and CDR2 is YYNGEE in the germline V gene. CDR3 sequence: CASSVGTGGANYGYTF. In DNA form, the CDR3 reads TGTGCCAGCAGCGTAGGGACAGGGGGTGCTAACTATGGCTACACCTTC.

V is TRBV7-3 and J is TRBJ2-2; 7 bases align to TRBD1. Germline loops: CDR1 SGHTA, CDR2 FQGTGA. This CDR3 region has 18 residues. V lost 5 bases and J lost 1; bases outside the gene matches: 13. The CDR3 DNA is TGTGCCAGCAGCCCTCCTGCCTCAACAGGGGTGAACACCGGGGAGCTGTTTTTT. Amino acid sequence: CASSPPASTGVNTGELFF.

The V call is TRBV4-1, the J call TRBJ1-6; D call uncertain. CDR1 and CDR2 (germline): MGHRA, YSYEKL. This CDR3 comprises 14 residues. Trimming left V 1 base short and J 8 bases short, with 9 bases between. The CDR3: CASSQVSGDSPLHF. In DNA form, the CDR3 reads TGCGCCAGCAGCCAAGTATCGGGAGATTCACCCCTCCACTTT.

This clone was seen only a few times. The CDR3 spells CASSYLSNYGYTF. The CDR3 DNA follows: TGTGCCAGCAGTTACCTGAGTAACTATGGCTACACCTTC. The chain has TRBV6-6 and TRBJ1-2; D call uncertain. The CDR3 length is 13 residues. Trimming pared 2 bases from V and 1 base from J, leaving 5 bases between. Germline-derived CDR1 and CDR2 are MNHNY and SVGAGI (reference sequence).

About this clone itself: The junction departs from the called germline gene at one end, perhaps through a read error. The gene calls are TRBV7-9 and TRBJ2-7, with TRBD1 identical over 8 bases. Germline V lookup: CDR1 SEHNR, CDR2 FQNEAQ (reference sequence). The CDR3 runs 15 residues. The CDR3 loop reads CSSSSFTGQAYEQYF. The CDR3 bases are TGTTCCAGCAGCTCGTTTACGGGACAGGCCTACGAGCAGTACTTC. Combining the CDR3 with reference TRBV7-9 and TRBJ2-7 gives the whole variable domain DTGVSQNPRHKITKRGQNVTFRCDPISEHNRLYWYRQTLGQGPEFLTYFQNEAQLEKSRLLSDRFSAERPKGSFSTLEIQRTEQGDSAMYLCSSSSFTGQAYEQYFGPGTRLTVT.

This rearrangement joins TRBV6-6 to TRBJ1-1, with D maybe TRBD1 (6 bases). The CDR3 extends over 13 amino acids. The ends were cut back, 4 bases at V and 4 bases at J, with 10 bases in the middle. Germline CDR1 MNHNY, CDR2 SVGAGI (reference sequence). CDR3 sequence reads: CASSSDSVTEAFF. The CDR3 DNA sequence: TGTGCCAGCAGTTCGGACAGTGTCACTGAAGCTTTCTTT.

The CDR3 protein is CASSTRGNTEAFF. In DNA, the CDR3 is TGTGCCAGCAGTACCAGGGGGAACACTGAAGCTTTCTTT. The chain joins TRBV6-1 to TRBJ1-1, with D possibly being TRBD1 (6 bases). Germline CDR1 is MNHNS and CDR2 is SASEGT. Trimming took 5 bases from V and 1 from J, leaving 8 bases between them. This CDR3 is 13 amino acids long.

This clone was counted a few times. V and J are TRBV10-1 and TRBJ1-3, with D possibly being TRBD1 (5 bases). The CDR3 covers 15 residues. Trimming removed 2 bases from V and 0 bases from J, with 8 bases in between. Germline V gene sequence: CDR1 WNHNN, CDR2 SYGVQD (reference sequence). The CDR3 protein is CASSEDRSSGNTIYF. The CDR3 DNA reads TGCGCCAGCAGTGAGGACAGAAGCTCTGGAAACACCATATATTTT.

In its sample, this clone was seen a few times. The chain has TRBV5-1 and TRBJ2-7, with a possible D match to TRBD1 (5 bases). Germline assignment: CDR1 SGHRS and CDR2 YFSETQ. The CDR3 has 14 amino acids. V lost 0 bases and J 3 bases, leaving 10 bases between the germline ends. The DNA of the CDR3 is TGCGCCAGCAGCTTGGGGGCAGGGCGCTACGAGCAGTACTTC. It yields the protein CASSLGAGRYEQYF.

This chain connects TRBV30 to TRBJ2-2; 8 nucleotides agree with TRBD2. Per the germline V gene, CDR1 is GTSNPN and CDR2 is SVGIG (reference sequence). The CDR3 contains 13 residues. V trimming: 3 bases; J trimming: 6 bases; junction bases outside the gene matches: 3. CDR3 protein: CAWSGLAAGELFF. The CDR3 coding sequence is TGTGCCTGGAGCGGACTAGCCGCCGGGGAGCTGTTTTTT.

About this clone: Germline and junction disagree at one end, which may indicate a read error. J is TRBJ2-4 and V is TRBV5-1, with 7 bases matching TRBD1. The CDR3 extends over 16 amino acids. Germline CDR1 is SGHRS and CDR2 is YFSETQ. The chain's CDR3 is CASSKNPTGVYDIQCF. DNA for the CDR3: TGCGCCAGCAGCAAAAACCCAACAGGGGTGTATGACATTCAGTGCTTC.

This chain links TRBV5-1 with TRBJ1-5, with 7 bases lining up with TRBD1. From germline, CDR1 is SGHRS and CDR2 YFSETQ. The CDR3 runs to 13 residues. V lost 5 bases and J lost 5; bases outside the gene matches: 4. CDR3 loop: CASRDRQDQPQHF. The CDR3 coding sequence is TGCGCCAGCAGGGACAGGCAAGATCAGCCCCAGCATTTT.

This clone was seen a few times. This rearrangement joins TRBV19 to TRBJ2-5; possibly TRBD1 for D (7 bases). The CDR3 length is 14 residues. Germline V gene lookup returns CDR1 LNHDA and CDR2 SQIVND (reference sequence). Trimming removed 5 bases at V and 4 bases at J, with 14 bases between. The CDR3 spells CASSPQGRGETQYF. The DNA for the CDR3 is TGTGCCAGTAGTCCACAGGGGCGGGGAGAGACCCAGTACTTC.

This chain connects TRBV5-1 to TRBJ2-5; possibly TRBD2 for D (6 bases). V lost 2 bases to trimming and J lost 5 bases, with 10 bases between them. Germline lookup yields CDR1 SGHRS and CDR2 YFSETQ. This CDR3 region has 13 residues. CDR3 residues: CASSFGTFETQYF. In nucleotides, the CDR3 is TGCGCCAGCAGCTTCGGGACTTTCGAGACCCAGTACTTC.

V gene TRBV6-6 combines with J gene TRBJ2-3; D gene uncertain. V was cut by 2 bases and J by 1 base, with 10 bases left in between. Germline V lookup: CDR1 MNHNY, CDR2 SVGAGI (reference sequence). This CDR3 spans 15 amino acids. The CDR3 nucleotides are TGTGCCAGCAGTTACGACCCGGGTCGCACAGATACGCAGTATTTT. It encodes CASSYDPGRTDTQYF.

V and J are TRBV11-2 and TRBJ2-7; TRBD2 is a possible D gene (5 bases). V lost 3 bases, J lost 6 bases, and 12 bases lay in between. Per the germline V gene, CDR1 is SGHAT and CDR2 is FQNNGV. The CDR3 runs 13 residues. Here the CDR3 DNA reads TGTGCCAGCAGCTTGGGAGTAGGGCTCGAGCAGTACTTC. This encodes CASSLGVGLEQYF.

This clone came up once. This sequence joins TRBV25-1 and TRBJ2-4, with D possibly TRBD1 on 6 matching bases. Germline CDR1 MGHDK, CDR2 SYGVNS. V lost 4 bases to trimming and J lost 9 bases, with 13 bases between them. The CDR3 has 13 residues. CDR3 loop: CASSATGWGIQYF. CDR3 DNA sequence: TGTGCCAGCAGTGCTACAGGGTGGGGCATTCAGTACTTC.